This T cell receptor beta chain was obtained from a study of cytomegalovirus exposure and HLA in healthy donors. Germline CDR1 MNHEY, CDR2 SVGAGI. CDR3 size: 15 residues. V dropped 6 bases and J dropped 3; count of bases not matched to a gene: 7. About this clone: Its specificity is not known.

Study-level points and caveats: In an earlier analysis, productive rearrangement rates for most beta V segments clustered near 87% or 30%. Rare TCR sequences predominated, though certain public TCRs were found in many donors. It emerged from a later analysis that several of the most significant clusters appeared to be linked to common viral pathogens.

PCR primers comprised 60 Vbeta and 13 Jbeta primers. In the original processing: Later analysis identified around 85 million unique TCR beta chains, around 10 million shared. Libraries were prepared by immunoSEQ multiplex PCR; TCRdb keeps only in-frame clonotypes and omits some of them. D and trimming were read from the DNA, whereas the V and J calls and clone size are those reported in that table. The data contain 150,000 to 200,000 clones, about 79% of them singletons. The sequenced sample consisted of PBMCs. This rearrangement joins TRBV6-5 to TRBJ1-5; 8 bases agree with TRBD1. This clonotype was sampled from a woman aged 45-65 years in good health and CMV-seropositive. As DNA, the CDR3 is TGTGCCAGCAGGCAGGGGGCGCAGGTCAATCAGCCCCAGCATTTT. This codes for CASRQGAQVNQPQHF.